One and the same sample provided the 5 T cell receptor beta chains below, sequenced in a study of OX40 agonist ivuxolimab in advanced cancers. Libraries were prepared by immunoSEQ multiplex PCR; TCRdb keeps only in-frame clonotypes and omits some of them. The data contain fewer than 30,000 clones, roughly 90% of them singletons. Sequences were derived from CD4+ or CD8+ T cells sorted from blood, sampled in a trial of the OX40 agonist ivuxolimab. These receptors all come from an adult with an advanced solid tumor such as melanoma, head and neck, liver or kidney cancer.

This sequence joins TRBV15 and TRBJ1-1; D is ambiguous. The CDR3 sequence is 15 residues long. CDR1 is LNHNV and CDR2 is YYDKDF in the germline V gene (reference sequence). V lost 3 bases to trimming and J lost 1 base, with 12 bases between them. This CDR3 reads CATSSLLQPNTEAFF. The CDR3 DNA follows: TGTGCCACCAGCAGTCTACTCCAGCCGAACACTGAAGCTTTCTTT.

The chain combines TRBV6-6 with TRBJ1-6; maybe TRBD1 (5 bases). Germline V lookup: CDR1 MNHNY, CDR2 SVGAGI (reference sequence). CDR3 length: 14 amino acids. Between the trimmed V and J ends, which lost 6 bases and 1 base, there was a span of 7 bases. The CDR3 is CASRGGSYNSPLHF. For the CDR3, the DNA is TGTGCCAGCAGGGGGGGTTCCTATAATTCACCCCTCCACTTT.

For the CDR3, the DNA is TGTGCCAGCAGCCAACTGAACACTGAAGCTTTCTTT. Translated, it gives CASSQLNTEAFF. V gene TRBV4-2 combines with J gene TRBJ1-1, with no clear D. The CDR3 has 12 residues. Looked up from germline, CDR1 is LGHNA and CDR2 is YNFKEQ. Trimming cost V 2 bases and J 0 bases, with 1 base left between them.

This clone has only one observation. V gene TRBV7-9 combines with J gene TRBJ1-2, with unresolved D. CDR1 is SEHNR, CDR2 FQNEAQ, per germline (reference sequence). The CDR3 is 13 residues long. V shed 0 bases and J shed 4 bases, with 6 bases lying between them. The CDR3 bases are TGTGCCAGCAGCTTAGCCTTTGGCTATGGCTACACCTTC. It is translated as CASSLAFGYGYTF.

The CDR3 is CASSYGASLVYGYTF. CDR3 DNA sequence: TGTGCCAGCAGCTACGGAGCTTCTTTGGTCTATGGCTACACCTTC. The genes are TRBV7-9 and TRBJ1-2, with D unclear. The germline V and J ends were trimmed by 4 bases and 4 bases, with 16 bases remaining between them. CDR1 is SEHNR and CDR2 is FQNEAQ in the germline V gene (reference sequence). This CDR3 has 15 amino acids.